The sequence of this TCR beta chain was determined in a study of CXCR3-negative and CXCR3-positive naive CD8 T cells. With regard to this clonotype: Its antigen is currently unknown.

Study-level findings and limits: Comparison of naive CXCR3-negative and CXCR3-positive cells revealed similar TRBV-TRBJ usage, while memory cells differed. A higher hydrophobicity marked the TRB CDR3s of CXCR3-positive naive cells versus CXCR3-negative naive cells.

CDR3 length equals 13 residues. Germline assignment: CDR1 SGHRS and CDR2 YFSETQ. UMI-labeled TRB cDNA libraries were prepared by 5' RACE. TCRdb re-analyzed the 5' RACE reads; it lists each CDR3 protein once, without DNA. The specimen's table records 150,000 or so distinct CDR3 sequences. Sequencing was performed on naive CXCR3+ CD8+ T cells from blood. As for subset: CD45RO-CCR7+CD27+CD95- naive CD8+ T cells expressing CXCR3 (TNR3+). The gene calls are TRBV5-1 and TRBJ2-7. The TCR was taken from a human donor in good health. Some clones in this sample may be carry-over from other donors' samples. The CDR3 sequence: CASSLEDIYEQYF.